This T cell receptor (beta chain) was identified in a study of CD8 T cell repertoires and HIV-1 epitope variants. Overall study context: Each of Twenty-five Gag and Nef epitope peptides stimulated a separate culture. Study observations and caveats: Of under ten antigen-specific beta clonotypes, six or seven appeared to cross-react with escape variants.

Note on this clone: Antigen specificity is unknown.

Clones were read by immunoSEQ multiplex PCR, and TCRdb kept only the in-frame ones, dropping some. The data contain around 3,000 clones, roughly three fifths of them singletons. Sequencing input: cultured CD8+ T cells derived from PBMCs. The source is a male donor with HIV.

As DNA, the CDR3 is TGTGCCAGCAGCTTGAATGACTATAATTCACCCCTCCACTTT. As protein: CASSLNDYNSPLHF. V usage is TRBV7-2 and J usage is TRBJ1-6, with D unresolved. Germline loops: CDR1 SGHTA, CDR2 FQGNSA. The CDR3 spans 14 residues. V was shortened by 3 bases and J by 3 bases, with 6 bases between the two germline ends.